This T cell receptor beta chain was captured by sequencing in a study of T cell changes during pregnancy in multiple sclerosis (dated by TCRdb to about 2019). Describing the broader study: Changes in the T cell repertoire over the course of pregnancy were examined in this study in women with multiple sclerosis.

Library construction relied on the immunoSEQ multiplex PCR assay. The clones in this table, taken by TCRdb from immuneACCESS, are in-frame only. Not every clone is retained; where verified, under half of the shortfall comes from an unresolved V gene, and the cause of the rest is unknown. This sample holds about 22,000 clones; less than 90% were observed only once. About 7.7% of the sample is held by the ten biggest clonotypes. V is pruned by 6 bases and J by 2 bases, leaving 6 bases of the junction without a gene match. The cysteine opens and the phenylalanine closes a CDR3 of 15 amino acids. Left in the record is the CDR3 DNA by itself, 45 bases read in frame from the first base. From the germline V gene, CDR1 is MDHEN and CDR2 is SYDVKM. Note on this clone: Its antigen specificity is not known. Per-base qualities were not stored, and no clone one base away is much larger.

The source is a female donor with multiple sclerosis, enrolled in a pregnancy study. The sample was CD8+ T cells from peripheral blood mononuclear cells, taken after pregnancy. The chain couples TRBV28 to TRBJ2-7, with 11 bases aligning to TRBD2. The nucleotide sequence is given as TGTGCCAGCAGAACCCTAGCGGGAGGTACCTACGAGCAGTACTTC. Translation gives CASRTLAGGTYEQYF.